Listed below are T cell receptor beta chains from one sample, sequenced in a study of blood T cell repertoires in COVID-19. TCRdb's copy holds only in-frame clones and misses some; the assay was immunoSEQ multiplex PCR. The sample holds about 89,000 clones, roughly 96% seen once. Source material: peripheral blood. These receptors originate from a human donor with active COVID-19. The donor label of this sample is uncertain. Both conserved end residues are trimmed from each CDR3. Fields, in order: V gene, CDR3 protein.

>TRBV27
ASSLRSGQYNSPLH
>TRBV5-4
ASSPGELAGGEQETQY
>TRBV28
ASSLGGSTDTQY
>TRBV9
ASSVAGFSEGGYT
>TRBV7-2
ASSPPGGGYQETQY
>TRBV19
ASSPGQTDYGYT
>TRBV13
ASSLGRFGQVGLNYGYT
>TRBV5-1
ASSTGGGALTREQY
>TRBV6-2/TRBV6-3
ASSYSRGVDTQY
>TRBV28
ASSSSPGQGWGETQY
>TRBV29-1
SIPRRGGLTEAF
>TRBV12-3/TRBV12-4
ASSLGQGELF
>TRBV3-1/TRBV3-2
ASSGLAQETQY
>TRBV18
ASSPDRDYGYT
>TRBV4-1
ASSLEANQPQH
>TRBV6-6
ASRGTGAITGELF
>TRBV5-5
ASSLNRPGATYEQY
>TRBV7-9
ASSSTGTYEQY
>TRBV5-1
ASSSRQNYEQY
>TRBV27
ASSSFDRGLGQPQH
>TRBV4-1
ASSRSRSGQGGQPQH
>TRBV7-2
ASSLVGGVSETQY
>TRBV6-5
ASNSGGELF
>TRBV7-9
ASSLALEQGELF
>TRBV1
TSSQVLSGGPRDTQY
>TRBV20-1
SARPRDTQY
>TRBV18
ASSLPRSSPRETQY
>TRBV12-5
ASALGTTEADTQY
>TRBV2
ASRTGGWEAF
>TRBV27
ASSPALLRGRVEQY
>TRBV28
ASSPRWGGTEAF
>TRBV12-5
AGNGTSPYNEQF
>TRBV5-1
ASRRTGTNEKLF
>TRBV13
ASSSSQRGRTDTQY
>TRBV12-3/TRBV12-4
ASSLGGNIQY
>TRBV19
ASSIGGEVAYEQY
>TRBV6-5
ASSPLAIPNSPLH
>TRBV24-1
ATSDLLTGEETQY
>TRBV19
ASSIIGANVLT
>TRBV28
ASSLLGTAHTGELF
>TRBV7-9
ASSLSLGRGGYGYT
>TRBV24-1
ATSDNRQGGTQY
>TRBV5-6
ASSRRVGAGSETQY
>TRBV7-9
ASSLASGMGTEAF
>TRBV10-3
AIGAREAPDTQY
>TRBV5-1
ASSLEASRANEQF
>TRBV11-2
ASSRWADTQY
>TRBV18
ASSTSSYEQY
>TRBV4-3
ASSPQGSYEQY
>TRBV14
ASSRRDFTDTQY
>TRBV5-1
ASSLAGGQPQH
>TRBV13
ASSTTTGELF
>TRBV18
ASSPDRGGEKLF
>TRBV25-1
ASSEVLRGQSETQY
>TRBV7-9
ASCFAGGGQGEQY
>TRBV28
ASSSAGGSSYEQY
>TRBV18
ASSPSVGRTDTQY
>TRBV4-2
ASSPGVNEQF
>TRBV6-5
ASALTGGGYNEQF
>TRBV5-5
ASSPPSTEAF